The 3 T cell receptor beta chains given below trace back to one sample, sequenced in a study of T-cell memory formation after mild COVID-19. MiXCR, applied by TCRdb to the 5' RACE reads, yields one record per CDR3 protein. The table has 84,000 or so distinct CDR3 sequences, more than 11% seen once. The sample was PBMCs or a T cell subset sorted from them (not recorded which). These receptors were obtained from an adult woman who had mild COVID-19 (a few samples of this study predate the infection). Cell type and time point are not known.

The rearrangement links TRBV5-1 to TRBJ2-7; 8 bases fit TRBD2. The germline V gene has CDR1 SGHRS and CDR2 YFSETQ. The CDR3 is made up of 14 amino acids. Germline trimming cut 4 bases from V and 1 base from J; bases unmatched to any gene: 4. The CDR3 DNA reads TGCGCCAGCAGCACCGGGACTAGTTCCTACGAGCAGTACTTC. It translates to CASSTGTSSYEQYF.

This clonotype was seen a handful of times. The chain links TRBV2 to TRBJ2-7, with 7 positions matching TRBD1. The germline CDR1 and CDR2 sequences are SNHLY and FYNNEI. Trimming removed 4 bases from V and 1 base from J; junction bases left unmatched: 10. The length of the CDR3 is 16 residues. The CDR3, as DNA: TGTGCCAGCAGTGGTGGTTGGACAGGACCTTCCTACGAGCAGTACTTC. Translating it yields CASSGGWTGPSYEQYF.

This clonotype was detected only a few times. The chain carries TRBV15 and TRBJ2-1; 10 bases match TRBD2. This CDR3 has 13 amino acids. Germline V CDR1 and CDR2: LNHNV, YYDKDF (reference sequence). Unmatched junction bases numbered 1, after V lost 8 bases and J lost 3 bases. DNA for the CDR3: TGTGCCACCCGGACTAGCGGCTACAATGAGCAGTTCTTC. Amino acid sequence: CATRTSGYNEQFF. Full variable domain (remainder filled in from reference TRBV15 and TRBJ2-1): DAMVIQNPRYQVTQFGKPVTLSCSQTLNHNVMYWYQQKSSQAPKLLFHYYDKDFNNEADTPDNFQSRRPNTSFCFLDIRSPGLGDTAMYLCATRTSGYNEQFFGPGTRLTVL.